This entry describes one TCR beta chain. The sample originates from a study of CXCR3-negative and CXCR3-positive naive CD8 T cells. This CDR3 is built from 13 residues. Germline CDR1 reads SGHDN; CDR2 reads FVKESK. In preparing the TRB cDNA libraries, 5' RACE with UMI labels was used. TCRdb processed the 5' RACE reads again and assigns one entry to each CDR3 protein, with no DNA. The repertoire table contains about 43,000 distinct CDR3 sequences. The specimen was memory CD8+ T cells from blood. The TCR was taken from a human donor in good health. Some clones in this sample may be carry-over from other donors' samples. The chain links TRBV14 to TRBJ2-7; TCRdb names TRBD1, which stays unverified in the absence of DNA. The CDR3 here is CASSTGGRDEQYF.